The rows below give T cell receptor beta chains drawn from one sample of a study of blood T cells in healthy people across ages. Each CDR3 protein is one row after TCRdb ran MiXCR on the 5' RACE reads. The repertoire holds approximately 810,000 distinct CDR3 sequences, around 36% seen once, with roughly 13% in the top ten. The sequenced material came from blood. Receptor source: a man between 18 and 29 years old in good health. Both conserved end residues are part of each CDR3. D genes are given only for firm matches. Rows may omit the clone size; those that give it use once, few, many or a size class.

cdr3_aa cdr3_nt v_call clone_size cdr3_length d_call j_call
CASSLFGSCVAKNIQYF TGTGCCAGCAGCTTATTCGGAAGCTGTGTAGCCAAAAACATTCAGTACTTC TRBV7-2 few 17 . TRBJ2-4
CASSLEFRQDRLYEQYF TGTGCCAGCAGCTTAGAATTTCGGCAGGACCGCCTATACGAGCAGTACTTC TRBV7-2 many 17 . TRBJ2-7
CSADKTSRSQYF TGCAGTGCGGACAAGACTAGCCGGAGCCAGTACTTC TRBV20-1 . 12 TRBD2 TRBJ2-7
CSARDGPLRDTEAFF TGCAGTGCTAGGGACGGGCCACTACGGGACACTGAAGCTTTCTTT TRBV20-1 few 15 . TRBJ1-1
CASSVATSAVYEQYF TGTGCCAGCAGCGTAGCTACTAGCGCAGTCTACGAGCAGTACTTC TRBV9 many 15 TRBD2 TRBJ2-7
CSARGYNSYEQYF TGCAGTGCTAGAGGGTATAACTCCTACGAGCAGTACTTC TRBV20-1 few 13 . TRBJ2-7
CASSLSGGAAEAFF TGTGCCAGCAGCCTAAGCGGGGGCGCCGCTGAAGCTTTCTTT TRBV7-3 few 14 . TRBJ1-1
CSVARGQDYGYTF TGCAGCGTGGCCCGGGGACAGGACTATGGCTACACCTTC TRBV29-1 . 13 TRBD1 TRBJ1-2
CASSYGTGAYEQYF TGTGCCAGCAGTTATGGGACAGGGGCGTACGAGCAGTACTTC TRBV6-6 many 14 TRBD1 TRBJ2-7
CSAPSGRSYEQYF TGCAGTGCCCCTAGCGGGAGATCCTACGAGCAGTACTTC TRBV20-1 few 13 TRBD2 TRBJ2-7
CASSEVDPGAEQYF TGCGCCAGCAGCGAAGTTGATCCAGGGGCCGAGCAGTACTTC TRBV10-2 few 14 . TRBJ2-7
CASSSSSGLEREQFF TGCGCCAGCAGCTCCTCAAGCGGACTAGAAAGGGAGCAGTTCTTC TRBV5-1 few 15 TRBD2 TRBJ2-1
CASSGFLLEETQYF TGTGCCAGCTCAGGGTTCCTTTTGGAAGAGACCCAGTACTTC TRBV18 many 14 . TRBJ2-5
CASSLPGEDGYTF TGCGCCAGCAGCTTGCCAGGGGAGGATGGCTACACCTTC TRBV5-1 few 13 . TRBJ1-2
CASSSNRVSETQYF TGTGCCAGCAGCTCAAACAGGGTTAGCGAGACCCAGTACTTC TRBV7-6 few 14 . TRBJ2-5
CASSYGGWGAKNIQNF TGTGCCAGCAGTTACGGGGGTTGGGGGGCCAAAAACATTCAGAACTTC TRBV6-5 . 16 . TRBJ2-4
CVSGPDGPYGYTF TGTGTTAGTGGCCCGGACGGGCCCTATGGCTACACCTTC TRBV12-5 once 13 . TRBJ1-2
CAISGDRSGSTEAFF TGTGCCATCAGTGGGGACAGGTCTGGGAGCACTGAAGCTTTCTTT TRBV10-3 few 15 TRBD1 TRBJ1-1
CASSQDKGSYGYTF TGTGCCAGCAGCCAAGATAAGGGGTCTTATGGCTACACCTTC TRBV4-2 many 14 . TRBJ1-2
CASSQNNSPLHF TGTGCCAGCAGTCAAAATAATTCACCCCTCCACTTT TRBV2 . 12 . TRBJ1-6
CASSPGGEGSSGYTF TGTGCCAGCAGCCCCGGCGGTGAGGGCTCGTCTGGCTACACCTTC TRBV7-3 few 15 . TRBJ1-2
CASSPQGLTNEKLFF TGTGCCAGCAGCCCCCAGGGTTTGACTAATGAAAAACTGTTTTTT TRBV9 few 15 . TRBJ1-4
CASSLSVRSYEQYF TGTGCCAGCAGCTTATCAGTCCGGTCCTACGAGCAGTACTTC TRBV7-2 many 14 . TRBJ2-7
CAGSSPLGETQYF TGTGCCGGCAGCTCCCCGTTGGGTGAGACCCAGTACTTC TRBV7-2 . 13 . TRBJ2-5
CASSFLGQKAYEQYF TGTGCCAGCAGTTTTCTTGGACAGAAAGCCTACGAGCAGTACTTC TRBV6-2/TRBV6-3 . 15 . TRBJ2-7
CATGGAGAYEQYF TGTGCCACCGGCGGGGCGGGAGCTTACGAGCAGTACTTC TRBV2 few 13 TRBD2 TRBJ2-7
CVSSSVVLRQEVGYTF TGTGTCAGCAGCTCAGTAGTGCTGCGACAGGAGGTTGGCTACACCTTC TRBV13 few 16 . TRBJ1-2
CSASRQGDTGELFF TGCAGTGCGTCCCGACAGGGGGACACCGGGGAGCTGTTTTTT TRBV20-1 few 14 TRBD1 TRBJ2-2
CASSFPSKGTGNYEQYF TGTGCCAGCAGCTTTCCTTCCAAAGGGACAGGTAACTACGAGCAGTACTTC TRBV7-2 many 17 TRBD1 TRBJ2-7
CSARPGTGGHSPLHF TGCAGTGCTAGACCGGGAACGGGTGGTCATTCACCCCTCCACTTT TRBV20-1 . 15 . TRBJ1-6
CASSQDFYGGWGLYF TGTGCCAGCAGCCAAGATTTTTATGGAGGATGGGGGTTGTATTTT TRBV14 . 15 . TRBJ2-3
CASSASLSGTDMQYF TGTGCCAGCAGCGCCTCTTTGAGCGGCACAGATATGCAGTATTTT TRBV9 . 15 . TRBJ2-3
CASNYLGGWVDGYTF TGTGCCAGCAACTACTTAGGGGGCTGGGTCGATGGCTACACCTTC TRBV7-2 . 15 TRBD1 TRBJ1-2
CASTSFDSQSLAPHF TGTGCCAGCACCTCGTTTGACAGCCAGAGTTTGGCCCCCCACTTT TRBV12-3/TRBV12-4 . 15 . TRBJ1-6
CASSLFPGYSGVLSQETQYF TGTGCCAGCAGCTTATTCCCAGGGTATTCGGGGGTTCTCTCTCAAGAGACCCAGTACTTC TRBV7-2 . 20 . TRBJ2-5
CASSRRGANTGELFF TGTGCCAGCAGCCGCAGGGGAGCGAACACCGGGGAGCTGTTTTTT TRBV7-9 . 15 . TRBJ2-2
CASSYRRTGSYEQYF TGTGCCAGCAGTTACCGGAGGACAGGCTCCTACGAGCAGTACTTC TRBV6-5 few 15 TRBD1 TRBJ2-7
CASSLEAEGDEQFF TGTGCCAGCAGCCTAGAGGCCGAGGGAGATGAGCAGTTCTTC TRBV14 few 14 . TRBJ2-1
CSGCIRDTDTDTQYF TGCAGTGGATGCATCCGGGACACAGACACAGATACGCAGTATTTT TRBV20-1 . 15 . TRBJ2-3
CSATHQGNYGYTF TGCAGTGCAACCCATCAGGGAAACTATGGCTACACCTTC TRBV20-1 . 13 . TRBJ1-2